The 31 T cell receptor beta chains presented below share a single source sample, sequenced in a study of cytomegalovirus exposure and HLA in healthy donors. Primers: 60 Vbeta forward and 13 Jbeta reverse. Generated by immunoSEQ multiplex PCR, the TCRdb table keeps only in-frame clones and is missing some. The table lists some 90,000 clones, 76% of them singletons, with about 3.1% in the top ten. The sample consisted of PBMCs. The receptors come from a man in his forties or fifties in good health and CMV-seronegative.

The chain links TRBV27 to TRBJ2-2; 14 bases fit TRBD2. The CDR3 extends over 19 amino acids. The J segment lost 5 bases and the V segment lost 5 bases, leaving 13 bases of the junction unmatched. Germline CDR1 is MNHEY and CDR2 is SMNVEV (reference sequence). The CDR3 loop is CASSPRGLAGGLGTGELFF. Written as DNA, the CDR3 is TGTGCCAGCAGTCCCCGAGGACTAGCGGGGGGCTTAGGAACCGGGGAGCTGTTTTTT.

The chain carries TRBV6-1 and TRBJ1-2; a weak D match, TRBD1 (5 bases). CDR1 and CDR2 (germline): MNHNS, SASEGT. CDR3 length: 16 amino acids. V was shortened by 1 base and J by 4 bases, with 16 bases between the two germline ends. The CDR3 region has the DNA TGTGCCAGCAGTGAAGTATCTCCAGGGCACTTCTATGGCTACACCTTC. As protein: CASSEVSPGHFYGYTF.

The chain has TRBV19 and TRBJ2-7; TRBD2 might be the D (5 bases). The V end was cut by 1 base, the J end by 2 bases, with 9 bases between. The CDR3 length is 14 residues. Germline V gene lookup returns CDR1 LNHDA and CDR2 SQIVND (reference sequence). CDR3 in DNA: TGTGCCAGTAGTATAGGGACGGGGACCTACGAGCAGTACTTC. It translates to CASSIGTGTYEQYF.

This clone turned up a few times. The V gene is TRBV4-3, the J gene TRBJ2-6, with 8 bases aligning to TRBD1. Germline trimming cut 2 bases from V and 2 bases from J; bases unmatched to any gene: 14. The CDR3 runs to 20 residues. Germline CDR1 LGHNA, CDR2 YSLEER. CDR3 sequence: CASSQLLIGQGPPGANVLTF. The CDR3 DNA reads as TGCGCCAGCAGCCAACTCCTCATCGGACAGGGCCCCCCTGGGGCCAACGTCCTGACTTTC.

V and J are TRBV18 and TRBJ2-7; 10 bases align to TRBD1. The CDR3 spans 14 residues. The germline CDR1 and CDR2 sequences are KGHSH and LQKENI. V trimming: 3 bases; J trimming: 6 bases; junction bases outside the gene matches: 5. This chain's CDR3 is CASSPGQGTREQYF. CDR3 coding DNA: TGTGCCAGCTCACCGGGACAGGGGACTCGCGAGCAGTACTTC. Full variable domain (rest looked up from reference TRBV18 and TRBJ2-7): NAGVMQNPRHLVRRRGQEARLRCSPMKGHSHVYWYRQLPEEGLKFMVYLQKENIIDESGMPKERFSAEFPKEGPSILRIQQVVRGDSAAYFCASSPGQGTREQYFGPGTRLTVT.

V and J are TRBV10-3 and TRBJ1-2; 9 positions match TRBD1. The CDR3 runs to 16 residues. J lost 4 bases, V lost 8 bases, and 14 bases had no gene match. The V gene's germline CDR1 is ENHRY and CDR2 SYGVKD. The CDR3 nucleotides are TGTGCCATCTTCCAACCCGCGGGACAGGGCCTCTATGGCTACACCTTC. This encodes CAIFQPAGQGLYGYTF.

The chain uses TRBV2 and TRBJ1-6; the match to TRBD1 covers 8 bases. V was pared by 2 bases and J by 5 bases, with 5 bases of the junction left unmatched. CDR3 length: 16 residues. Looked up from germline, CDR1 is SNHLY and CDR2 is FYNNEI. The CDR3 reads CASSELRTGNNSPLHF. The CDR3 region has the DNA TGTGCCAGCAGTGAACTTAGGACAGGGAATAATTCACCCCTCCACTTT.

This chain uses TRBV4-1 with TRBJ2-1; TRBD1 matches at 7 bases. This CDR3 region has 15 residues. CDR1 is MGHRA, CDR2 YSYEKL, per germline. J was trimmed by 6 bases and V by 1 base; bases with no gene match: 6. The CDR3 DNA is TGCGCCAGCAGCCAAGGTAGGGGGCTATCCAATGAGCAGTTCTTC. Its protein product is CASSQGRGLSNEQFF.

CDR3 in DNA: TGTGCCAGCAGCGTAGATAAGTTCCACTACGAGCAGTACTTC. Protein sequence: CASSVDKFHYEQYF. This chain connects TRBV9 to TRBJ2-5; no definite D call. The end of the DNA is better explained by TRBJ2-7, so the J call may be wrong. Germline-derived CDR1 and CDR2 are SGDLS and YYNGEE. The CDR3 runs 14 residues.

This clone came up once. The CDR3 nucleotides read TGCGCCAGCAGCCCCCTCTTGGGCGGGGGAATCCCAGATACGCAGTATTTT. Protein sequence: CASSPLLGGGIPDTQYF. The rearrangement joins TRBV4-3 to TRBJ2-3, with 7 nucleotides matching TRBD2. V gave up 4 bases and J gave up 4 bases; unmatched junction bases: 14. The length of the CDR3 is 17 residues. Germline values: CDR1 LGHNA, CDR2 YSLEER.

Details on this clone: An end of the junction differs from the germline gene, which may be a read error. V usage is TRBV11-1 and J usage is TRBJ2-1; no clear D gene. CDR3 length: 13 residues. Germline V CDR1 and CDR2: SGHAT, FQDESV (reference sequence). The CDR3 nucleotides read TGTGTCAGCAGCTTTGCAGGTATCTATGAGCAGTTCTTC. It codes for CVSSFAGIYEQFF.

V and J are TRBV18 and TRBJ2-7; maybe TRBD2 (6 bases). V lost 6 bases, J lost 6 bases, and 21 bases lay in between. The CDR3 has 15 residues. Per germline, CDR1 KGHSH and CDR2 LQKENI. CDR3 nucleotides: TGTGCCAGCTCTCCGGGGCGGGGCAGGTGGGTCGAGCAGTACTTC. This sequence encodes CASSPGRGRWVEQYF.

The genes are TRBV7-2 and TRBJ2-7; D possibly corresponds to TRBD2 (5 bases). Germline V gives CDR1 SGHTA, CDR2 FQGNSA. The CDR3 loop spans 12 amino acids. V lost 7 bases and J 9 bases, leaving 16 bases between the germline ends. The CDR3 loop reads CASTSTAGLQYF. The DNA for the CDR3 is TGTGCCAGCACCTCTACCGCGGGTTTGCAGTACTTC.

The chain carries TRBV6-5 and TRBJ2-7; unclear D gene. Germline loops: CDR1 MNHEY, CDR2 SVGAGI. The ends were cut back, 4 bases at V and 4 bases at J, with 8 bases in the middle. This CDR3 region has 12 residues. Here the CDR3 reads CASSSHTYEQYF. Here the CDR3 DNA reads TGTGCCAGCAGTTCCCACACGTACGAGCAGTACTTC.

The rearrangement links TRBV10-3 to TRBJ2-2; TRBD2 matches at 8 bases. The CDR3 sequence is 14 residues long. V was clipped by 8 bases and J by 4 bases; unmatched bases: 6. CDR1 is ENHRY and CDR2 is SYGVKD in the germline V gene. This CDR3 is CAIGSLAGTGELFF. CDR3 nucleotide sequence: TGTGCCATCGGGTCTCTAGCGGGCACCGGGGAGCTGTTTTTT.

Concerning this clone itself: The sample contains more than one DNA sequence encoding this CDR3. V usage is TRBV7-2 and J usage is TRBJ1-2, with D possibly TRBD1 on 6 matching bases. CDR1 is SGHTA, CDR2 FQGNSA, per germline. The V end lost 5 bases, the J end lost 1 base, and 14 bases lay between the germline ends. This CDR3 region has 15 residues. CDR3: CASSPQGQINYGYTF. The CDR3 nucleotides are TGTGCCAGCAGCCCCCAAGGACAGATTAACTATGGCTACACCTTC.

J is TRBJ2-7 and V is TRBV7-2; D unresolved. V was clipped by 5 bases and J by 4 bases, with 15 bases between them. Germline V gives CDR1 SGHTA, CDR2 FQGNSA. The CDR3 spans 14 residues. The CDR3 spells CASSPQTSSYEQYF. CDR3 coding DNA: TGTGCCAGCAGCCCTCAAACGTCTAGTTACGAGCAGTACTTC.

The chain carries TRBV7-7 and TRBJ2-5, with 8 bases aligning to TRBD2. The V and J ends lost 4 bases and 7 bases, in that order; junction bases with no gene match: 8. CDR3 length equals 14 residues. Germline lookup yields CDR1 SSHAT and CDR2 FNYEAQ (reference sequence). This chain's CDR3 is CASSYLAGFGTQYF. CDR3 bases: TGTGCCAGCAGCTACCTAGCGGGCTTTGGGACCCAGTACTTC.

The chain links TRBV7-2 to TRBJ2-1; 10 bases match TRBD2. J lost 10 bases, V lost 1 base, and 7 bases had no gene match. Per the germline V gene, CDR1 is SGHTA and CDR2 is FQGNSA. CDR3 length equals 15 residues. The chain's CDR3 is CASSLGRLAGEEQFF. The DNA for the CDR3 is TGTGCCAGCAGCTTAGGGCGTCTAGCGGGGGAGGAGCAGTTCTTC.

The rearrangement uses TRBV9 and TRBJ2-7; 8 bases fit TRBD1. CDR3 size: 15 residues. Germline CDR1 reads SGDLS; CDR2 reads YYNGEE. With 2 bases clipped from V and 6 bases from J, the junction kept 10 bases outside the gene matches. The CDR3 DNA is TGTGCCAGCAGCGTTGGCGGACAGGGCTTCTCCGAGCAGTACTTC. The encoded protein is CASSVGGQGFSEQYF.

J is TRBJ2-1 and V is TRBV6-5; weak D call: TRBD1 (5 bases). Germline CDR1 reads MNHEY; CDR2 reads SVGAGI. This CDR3 comprises 13 residues. V was clipped by 7 bases and J by 9 bases, with 16 bases between them. CDR3 nucleotides: TGTGCCAGCAAACCGACAGTAGACAGTGAGCAGTTCTTC. Protein: CASKPTVDSEQFF.

The chain links TRBV5-4 to TRBJ1-1, with 7 bases identical to TRBD1. Per the germline V gene, CDR1 is SGHNT and CDR2 is YYREEE (reference sequence). V shed 0 bases, J shed 5 bases, and the junction held 10 bases outside the gene matches. This CDR3 is 16 amino acids long. CDR3 loop: CASSLAGGAGGTEAFF. CDR3 DNA: TGTGCCAGCAGCTTGGCGGGGGGGGCAGGGGGGACTGAAGCTTTCTTT.

This rearrangement joins TRBV7-2 to TRBJ2-5; TRBD2 matches at 8 bases. The CDR3 is made up of 15 amino acids. Germline V CDR1 and CDR2: SGHTA, FQGNSA. Trimming cost V 0 bases and J 4 bases; bases outside gene matches: 4. CDR3 sequence: CASSLALAGGETQYF. The DNA of the CDR3 is TGTGCCAGCAGCTTAGCTCTAGCGGGTGGAGAGACCCAGTACTTC.

This chain joins TRBV5-6 and TRBJ2-2; 7 bases are shared with TRBD1. Germline CDR1 and CDR2: SGHDT and YYEEEE. The CDR3 loop spans 13 amino acids. The V gene end was trimmed by 7 bases and the J gene end by 5 bases; junction bases not matched to a gene: 5. CDR3 region: CASEQGLTGELFF. The CDR3, as DNA: TGTGCCAGCGAACAGGGGTTGACCGGGGAGCTGTTTTTT.

The J gene is TRBJ1-1, the V gene TRBV11-1; weak D call: TRBD1 (5 bases). The CDR3 covers 12 residues. V was cut by 5 bases and J by 6 bases, with 10 bases left in between. Germline V lookup: CDR1 SGHAT, CDR2 FQDESV (reference sequence). CDR3 sequence: CASSRQGPEAFF. Here the CDR3 DNA reads TGTGCCAGCAGCCGCCAGGGCCCTGAAGCTTTCTTT.

The chain joins TRBV6-1 to TRBJ2-5; possible D gene TRBD2, 5 bases. With the DNA end fitting TRBJ2-7 better, the J assignment may be wrong. CDR3 size: 12 residues. Germline values: CDR1 MNHNS, CDR2 SASEGT. In DNA, the CDR3 is TGTGCCAGCTGCGGGCTAACCTACGAGCAGTACTTC. The encoded protein is CASCGLTYEQYF.

This sequence joins TRBV7-9 and TRBJ1-5, with TRBD1 as a possible D gene (5 bases). The germline CDR1 and CDR2 sequences are SEHNR and FQNEAQ (reference sequence). Trimming took off 6 bases at V and 5 bases at J, with 17 bases between the two ends. The CDR3 covers 15 residues. CDR3 in DNA: TGTGCCAGCAGTCCGACCCAGGGAGGGGATCAGCCCCAGCATTTT. As protein: CASSPTQGGDQPQHF.

The V call is TRBV5-1, the J call TRBJ2-7; maybe TRBD1 (5 bases). Germline lookup yields CDR1 SGHRS and CDR2 YFSETQ. Deletions cut 1 base from V and 0 bases from J, with 8 bases between. The CDR3 is 14 amino acids. CDR3 sequence: CASSLTGSSYEQYF. The CDR3 DNA reads TGCGCCAGCAGCTTGACAGGAAGCTCCTACGAGCAGTACTTC.

The chain uses TRBV14 and TRBJ2-3; 7 bases map to TRBD2. Germline assignment: CDR1 SGHDN and CDR2 FVKESK. J lost 2 bases, V lost 2 bases, and 4 bases had no gene match. This CDR3 has 15 amino acids. The CDR3 coding sequence is TGTGCCAGCAGCCAATGGGGGGGGGACACAGATACGCAGTATTTT. Amino acids: CASSQWGGDTDTQYF.

This rearrangement joins TRBV2 to TRBJ2-1; 10 nucleotides match TRBD1. The trim removed 5 bases at V and 10 bases at J, leaving 5 bases unmatched. This CDR3 comprises 13 residues. CDR1 is SNHLY, CDR2 FYNNEI, per germline. This CDR3 reads CASSPTTGGEQFF. CDR3 sequence (DNA): TGTGCCAGCAGTCCCACGACAGGGGGCGAGCAGTTCTTC.

The chain joins TRBV19 to TRBJ2-7, with TRBD1 identical over 8 bases. Germline V gene sequence: CDR1 LNHDA, CDR2 SQIVND (reference sequence). Unmatched junction bases numbered 7, after V lost 8 bases and J lost 4 bases. There are 13 residues in the CDR3. CDR3 coding DNA: TGTGCCAGTCGCACAGGGGGATCTTACGAGCAGTACTTC. Protein sequence: CASRTGGSYEQYF. Full variable domain (outside the CDR3, taken from reference TRBV19 and TRBJ2-7): DGGITQSPKYLFRKEGQNVTLSCEQNLNHDAMYWYRQDPGQGLRLIYYSQIVNDFQKGDIAEGYSVSREKKESFPLTVTSAQKNPTAFYLCASRTGGSYEQYFGPGTRLTVT.